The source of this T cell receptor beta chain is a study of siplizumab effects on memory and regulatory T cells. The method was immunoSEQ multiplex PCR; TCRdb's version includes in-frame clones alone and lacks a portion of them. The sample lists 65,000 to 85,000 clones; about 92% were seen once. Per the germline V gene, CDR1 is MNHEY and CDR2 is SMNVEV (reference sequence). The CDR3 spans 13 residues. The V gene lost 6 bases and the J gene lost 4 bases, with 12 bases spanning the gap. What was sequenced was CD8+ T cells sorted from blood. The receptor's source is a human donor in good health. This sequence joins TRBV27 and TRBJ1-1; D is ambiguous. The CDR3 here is CASSLRAATEAFF. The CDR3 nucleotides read TGTGCCAGCAGCCTTCGGGCGGCCACTGAAGCTTTCTTT.